This TCR beta chain is from a study of shared clonotypes between healthy human individuals. Profiled with immunoSEQ multiplex PCR; TCRdb holds only in-frame clones, not every one. The sample yields about 820,000 clones, 80% to 95% seen once. With 6 bases removed from V and 6 bases from J, the gap between germline ends came to 18 bases. Per germline, CDR1 MNHEY and CDR2 SMNVEV (reference sequence). This CDR3 contains 14 residues. The count of this clone is one. CD45RO-negative, CCR7-selected cells formed the naive CD8 fraction, which excluded terminally differentiated effector memory CD45RA+ cells. The source is a young man in good health. This chain links TRBV27 with TRBJ2-7, with D tentatively TRBD1 (5 bases). Sample: naive CD8+ T cells sorted from blood. CDR3 coding DNA: TGTGCCAGCAGCCCGACCCCCCAGGGTTCCGAGCAGTACTTC. This encodes CASSPTPQGSEQYF.